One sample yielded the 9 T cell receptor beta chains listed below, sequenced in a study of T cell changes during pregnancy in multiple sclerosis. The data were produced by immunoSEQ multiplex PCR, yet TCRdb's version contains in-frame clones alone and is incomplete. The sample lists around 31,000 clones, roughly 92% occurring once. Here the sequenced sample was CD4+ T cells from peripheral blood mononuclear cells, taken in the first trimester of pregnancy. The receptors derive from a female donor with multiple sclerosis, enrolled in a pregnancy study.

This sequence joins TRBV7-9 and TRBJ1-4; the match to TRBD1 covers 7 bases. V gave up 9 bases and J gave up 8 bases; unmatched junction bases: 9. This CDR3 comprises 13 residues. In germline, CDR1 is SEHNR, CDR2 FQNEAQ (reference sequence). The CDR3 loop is CASSRGAREKLFF. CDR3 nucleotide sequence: TGTGCCAGTTCCAGGGGGGCGCGAGAAAAACTGTTTTTT.

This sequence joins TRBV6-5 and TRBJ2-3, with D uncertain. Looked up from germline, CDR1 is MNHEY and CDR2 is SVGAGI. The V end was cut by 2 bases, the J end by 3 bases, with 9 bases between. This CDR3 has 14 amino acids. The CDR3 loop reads CASSYDLGTDTQYF. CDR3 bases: TGTGCCAGCAGTTACGACTTAGGAACAGATACGCAGTATTTT.

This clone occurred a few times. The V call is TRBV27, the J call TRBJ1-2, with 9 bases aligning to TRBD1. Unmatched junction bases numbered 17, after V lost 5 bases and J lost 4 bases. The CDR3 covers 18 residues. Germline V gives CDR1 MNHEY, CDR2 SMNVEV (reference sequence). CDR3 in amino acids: CASSPFRGDREWVYGYTF. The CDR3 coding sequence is TGTGCCAGCAGTCCCTTTCGTGGGGACAGGGAGTGGGTCTATGGCTACACCTTC.

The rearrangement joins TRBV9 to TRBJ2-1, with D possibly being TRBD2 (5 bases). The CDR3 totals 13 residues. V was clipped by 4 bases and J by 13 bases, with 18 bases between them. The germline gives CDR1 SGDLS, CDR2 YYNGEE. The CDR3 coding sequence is TGTGCCAGCAGCCTCGGACTCAATCGCCTACAGTTCTTC. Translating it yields CASSLGLNRLQFF.

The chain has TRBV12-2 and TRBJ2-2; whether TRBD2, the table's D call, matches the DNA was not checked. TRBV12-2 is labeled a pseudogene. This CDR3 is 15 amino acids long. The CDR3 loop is CASRLGPRGPGELFF. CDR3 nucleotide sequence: TGTGCAAGTCGCTTAGGCCCCCGAGGGCCCGGGGAGCTGTTTTTT.

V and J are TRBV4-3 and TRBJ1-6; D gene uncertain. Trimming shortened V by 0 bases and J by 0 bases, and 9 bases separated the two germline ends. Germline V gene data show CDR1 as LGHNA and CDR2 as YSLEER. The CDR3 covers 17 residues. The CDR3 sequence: CASSQDGPSSYNSPLHF. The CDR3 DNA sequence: TGCGCCAGCAGCCAAGACGGTCCGAGCTCCTATAATTCACCCCTCCACTTT.

The CDR3 nucleotides read TGTGCCCACCGGGGGGGGGCGCTAGATACGCAGTATTTT. The encoded protein is CAHRGGALDTQYF. The chain is built from TRBV10-3 and TRBJ2-3, with 8 bases aligning to TRBD2. This CDR3 comprises 13 residues. Germline V gene data show CDR1 as ENHRY and CDR2 as SYGVKD. J lost 5 bases, V lost 11 bases, and 9 bases had no gene match.

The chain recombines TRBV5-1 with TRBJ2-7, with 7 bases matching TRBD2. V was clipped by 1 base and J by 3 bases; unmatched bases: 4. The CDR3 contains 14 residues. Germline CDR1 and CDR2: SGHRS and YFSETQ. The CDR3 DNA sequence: TGCGCCAGCAGCTTGTGGGGGGGAAACTACGAGCAGTACTTC. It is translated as CASSLWGGNYEQYF.

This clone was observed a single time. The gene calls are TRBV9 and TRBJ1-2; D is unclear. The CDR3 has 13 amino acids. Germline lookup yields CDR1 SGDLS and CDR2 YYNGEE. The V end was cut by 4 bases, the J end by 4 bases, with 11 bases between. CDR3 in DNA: TGTGCCAGCAGCACGGGTGGTGGCTATGGCTACACCTTC. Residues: CASSTGGGYGYTF.